This TCR beta chain was retrieved from a study of T cells in Graves' hyperthyroidism and ophthalmopathy. Findings and limits, study-wide: Blood also held most thyroid clonotypes expanded beyond 0.001.

These patients, aged 18 to 65, had recently diagnosed hyperthyroidism lasting under 2 months. From RNA transcripts, TCR beta CDR3 regions were amplified. First-round RT-PCR targeting the TCR CDR3 was performed with the HTBI primer set. TCRdb analysed the multiplex PCR reads with MiXCR anew, one entry per CDR3 protein. The data show roughly 750,000 distinct CDR3 sequences, about a sixth seen once. The CDR3 is 10 amino acids. V lost 6 bases, J lost 10 bases, and 7 bases lay in between. Germline-derived CDR1 and CDR2 are SEHNR and FQNEAQ (reference sequence). Of note for this clonotype: The antigen remains undetermined.

The J gene is TRBJ2-1, the V gene TRBV7-9; D not resolved. The TCR comes from a man aged 18 to 30 with Graves' hyperthyroidism. Sequencing was performed on blood. The chain's CDR3 is CASSKSEQFF. For the CDR3, the DNA is TGTGCCAGCAGTAAATCCGAGCAGTTCTTC.